The 23 T cell receptor beta chains below come from one sample, sequenced in a study of T cell changes during pregnancy in multiple sclerosis. Profiling relied on immunoSEQ multiplex PCR, and the TCRdb table lists in-frame clones only, not all of them. The data show about 40,000 clones, 80% to 90% seen once. This sample comprised CD4+ T cells from peripheral blood mononuclear cells, obtained after pregnancy. These receptors all come from a female donor with multiple sclerosis, enrolled in a pregnancy study.

This sequence joins TRBV10-3 and TRBJ2-1, with TRBD2 identical over 12 bases. The CDR3 loop spans 15 amino acids. The V gene end was trimmed by 7 bases and the J gene end by 8 bases; junction bases not matched to a gene: 9. Per the germline V gene, CDR1 is ENHRY and CDR2 is SYGVKD. CDR3 amino acids: CAIKLTSGRGYEQFF. CDR3 in DNA: TGTGCCATCAAACTGACTAGCGGGAGAGGTTATGAGCAGTTCTTC.

This chain uses TRBV28 with TRBJ2-4; TRBD1 matches at 9 bases. The length of the CDR3 is 16 residues. CDR1 MDHEN and CDR2 SYDVKM come from the germline V gene. V lost 8 bases to trimming and J lost 1 base; unmatched junction nucleotides: 9. CDR3 in DNA: TGTGCCAGCGATAACAGGGGGCGTCGGGCCAAAAACATTCAGTACTTC. Its translation is CASDNRGRRAKNIQYF.

This chain joins TRBV19 and TRBJ2-1; the D gene is possibly TRBD2 (6 bases). The CDR3 consists of 14 residues. The germline CDR1 and CDR2 sequences are LNHDA and SQIVND (reference sequence). Trimming shortened V by 9 bases and J by 3 bases, and 15 bases separated the two germline ends. The CDR3 bases are TGTGCCAGCGGTTGGGCGGGACGCTACAATGAGCAGTTCTTC. Amino acids: CASGWAGRYNEQFF.

The chain is built from TRBV10-3 and TRBJ1-5, with unresolved D. CDR1 is ENHRY, CDR2 SYGVKD, per germline. The V end was cut by 4 bases, the J end by 5 bases, with 9 bases between. The CDR3 sequence is 13 residues long. The CDR3 is CAISGGDHQPQHF. CDR3 DNA: TGTGCCATCAGTGGCGGGGATCATCAGCCCCAGCATTTT.

J is TRBJ2-1 and V is TRBV5-1; no definite D call. V was clipped by 0 bases and J by 0 bases, with 7 bases between them. CDR1 is SGHRS and CDR2 is YFSETQ in the germline V gene. CDR3 length: 15 amino acids. In DNA, the CDR3 is TGCGCCAGCAGCTTGGGACTCAGCTCCTACAATGAGCAGTTCTTC. It encodes CASSLGLSSYNEQFF.

The chain's CDR3 is CASSPRQGSHYGYTF. CDR3 DNA: TGTGCCAGCAGCCCCCGCCAGGGCAGTCACTATGGCTACACCTTC. This sequence joins TRBV2 and TRBJ1-2; weak D call: TRBD1 (5 bases). The CDR3 is 15 amino acids. CDR1 is SNHLY, CDR2 FYNNEI, per germline. The V end was cut by 6 bases, the J end by 3 bases, with 17 bases between.

The J gene is TRBJ2-5, the V gene TRBV27, with D maybe TRBD2 (5 bases). The V end lost 6 bases, the J end lost 1 base, and 12 bases lay between the germline ends. The CDR3 has 14 residues. Germline lookup yields CDR1 MNHEY and CDR2 SMNVEV (reference sequence). The CDR3 region has the DNA TGTGCCAGCAGACTCAGCGGCCTCCAAGAGACCCAGTACTTC. Its protein is CASRLSGLQETQYF.

The chain joins TRBV6-5 to TRBJ1-4, with D unresolved. The CDR3 is 11 amino acids. V gave up 3 bases and J gave up 8 bases, with 4 bases separating them. Germline V lookup: CDR1 MNHEY, CDR2 SVGAGI. Here the CDR3 DNA reads TGTGCCAGCAGTTATGGCGAAAAACTGTTTTTT. It encodes CASSYGEKLFF.

The chain is built from TRBV10-3 and TRBJ2-5; 7 positions match TRBD2. CDR3 length: 16 amino acids. Germline V lookup: CDR1 ENHRY, CDR2 SYGVKD. With 2 bases clipped from V and 7 bases from J, the junction kept 13 bases outside the gene matches. The CDR3 region is CAISEAGTIGPATQYF. CDR3 sequence (DNA): TGTGCCATCAGTGAGGCCGGGACTATCGGTCCCGCGACCCAGTACTTC.

V usage is TRBV7-2 and J usage is TRBJ2-5, with 7 bases matching TRBD1. The DNA end lines up better with TRBJ2-7; the J call may be wrong. The germline gives CDR1 SGHTA, CDR2 FQGNSA. This CDR3 has 14 amino acids. The chain's CDR3 is CASSPHSDRVEQYF. CDR3 bases: TGTGCCAGCAGCCCGCACTCTGACAGGGTCGAGCAGTACTTC.

V usage is TRBV7-9 and J usage is TRBJ1-1; D remains ambiguous. The CDR3 is 12 residues long. V lost 4 bases to trimming and J lost 3 bases, with 6 bases between them. Germline V gene sequence: CDR1 SEHNR, CDR2 FQNEAQ (reference sequence). DNA of the CDR3: TGTGCCAGCAGCTCCCAGGACACTGAAGCTTTCTTT. Translating it yields CASSSQDTEAFF.

V usage is TRBV19 and J usage is TRBJ2-7; D gene ambiguous. The CDR3 contains 12 residues. V gave up 4 bases and J gave up 3 bases, with 7 bases separating them. Germline loops: CDR1 LNHDA, CDR2 SQIVND (reference sequence). As DNA, the CDR3 is TGTGCCAGTAGTAGAAACGGCTACGAGCAGTACTTC. Amino acid sequence: CASSRNGYEQYF.

J is TRBJ2-6 and V is TRBV11-2; a weak D match, TRBD1 (5 bases). V lost 2 bases to trimming and J lost 0 bases, with 14 bases between them. CDR3 length equals 18 residues. CDR1 and CDR2 from the germline V gene are SGHAT and FQNNGV. DNA for the CDR3: TGTGCCAGCAGCTTATTAGACAGAATAAACTCTGGGGCCAACGTCCTGACTTTC. The encoded protein is CASSLLDRINSGANVLTF.

The chain joins TRBV6-5 to TRBJ2-7; D not resolved. V gave up 2 bases and J gave up 3 bases, with 14 bases separating them. The germline gives CDR1 MNHEY, CDR2 SVGAGI. CDR3 length: 15 amino acids. The CDR3 region has the DNA TGTGCCAGCAGTTACGACTCTCGCCTCGGCTACGAGCAGTACTTC. It yields the protein CASSYDSRLGYEQYF.

This clone appeared a few times. The CDR3 spells CASSPRTDRVYGYTF. CDR3 DNA: TGTGCCAGTAGTCCAAGAACGGACAGGGTGTATGGCTACACCTTC. The chain employs TRBV19 and TRBJ1-2, with 8 bases that match TRBD1. The germline V gene encodes CDR1 LNHDA and CDR2 SQIVND (reference sequence). There are 15 residues in the CDR3. V trimming: 5 bases; J trimming: 5 bases; junction bases outside the gene matches: 10.

This chain links TRBV5-5 with TRBJ2-7; 9 bases are a match to TRBD1. This CDR3 region has 12 residues. J was trimmed by 8 bases and V by 4 bases; bases with no gene match: 4. Germline values: CDR1 SGHKS, CDR2 YYEKEE (reference sequence). The DNA for the CDR3 is TGTGCCAGCAGCCCAGGACAGGGGAAGCAGTACTTC. Amino acid sequence: CASSPGQGKQYF.

The V and J genes are TRBV5-1 and TRBJ1-1; 9 nucleotides match TRBD1. The germline V gene encodes CDR1 SGHRS and CDR2 YFSETQ. Trimming removed 6 bases from V and 5 bases from J; junction bases left unmatched: 11. The CDR3 sequence is 15 residues long. The CDR3 DNA follows: TGCGCCAGCACCGGGACAGGGTTCTTAAATACTGAAGCTTTCTTT. Residues: CASTGTGFLNTEAFF. Supplemented by reference TRBV5-1 and TRBJ1-1, the full variable domain reads KAGVTQTPRYLIKTRGQQVTLSCSPISGHRSVSWYQQTPGQGLQFLFEYFSETQRNKGNFPGRFSGRQFSNSRSEMNVSTLELGDSALYLCASTGTGFLNTEAFFGQGTRLTVV.

This clone was counted once. The V and J genes are TRBV7-9 and TRBJ2-1; 8 nucleotides line up with TRBD2. CDR1 SEHNR and CDR2 FQNEAQ come from the germline V gene (reference sequence). This CDR3 is 13 amino acids long. Losses at the gene ends were 7 bases for V and 6 bases for J; bases not matched to a gene: 5. The DNA for the CDR3 is TGTGCCAGCATAGCGGGGAGGGGCAATGAGCAGTTCTTC. It specifies CASIAGRGNEQFF.

The count of this clone is one. This sequence joins TRBV4-3 and TRBJ2-1; 10 bases agree with TRBD2. The CDR3 extends over 15 amino acids. V gave up 1 base and J gave up 6 bases; unmatched junction bases: 3. The germline gives CDR1 LGHNA, CDR2 YSLEER. CDR3 nucleotide sequence: TGCGCCAGCAGCCAAGTGGCTAGCGGGAGCAATGAGCAGTTCTTC. Its protein product is CASSQVASGSNEQFF.

V gene TRBV5-6 combines with J gene TRBJ2-5; 7 bases are a match to TRBD1. The CDR3 totals 16 residues. CDR1 is SGHDT, CDR2 YYEEEE, per germline. With 6 bases clipped from V and 4 bases from J, the junction kept 15 bases outside the gene matches. The CDR3 DNA reads as TGTGCCAGCACGAGAAACAGGGGAGATTTCGGAGAGACCCAGTACTTC. Translated, it gives CASTRNRGDFGETQYF.

The chain links TRBV5-4 to TRBJ2-3, with no clear D. This CDR3 contains 14 residues. CDR1 and CDR2 (germline): SGHNT, YYREEE (reference sequence). The germline V and J ends were trimmed by 0 bases and 0 bases, with 5 bases remaining between them. The CDR3 protein is CASSLDGSTDTQYF. The CDR3 nucleotides are TGTGCCAGCAGCTTGGACGGTAGCACAGATACGCAGTATTTT.

The rearrangement uses TRBV7-2 and TRBJ2-7; D may be TRBD2 (6 bases). The CDR3 runs to 13 residues. The germline V and J ends were trimmed by 1 base and 7 bases, with 11 bases remaining between them. The germline CDR1 and CDR2 sequences are SGHTA and FQGNSA. The CDR3 DNA sequence: TGTGCCAGCAGCTTAGATTCGGCGGGGGAGCAGTACTTC. Its translation is CASSLDSAGEQYF.

The chain is built from TRBV5-1 and TRBJ1-3, with TRBD1 identical over 8 bases. V shed 3 bases, J shed 3 bases, and the junction held 8 bases outside the gene matches. Per germline, CDR1 SGHRS and CDR2 YFSETQ. There are 16 residues in the CDR3. CDR3 loop: CASSYRQGRGGNTIYF. The CDR3 region has the DNA TGCGCCAGCAGCTACCGACAGGGGAGAGGTGGAAACACCATATATTTT.